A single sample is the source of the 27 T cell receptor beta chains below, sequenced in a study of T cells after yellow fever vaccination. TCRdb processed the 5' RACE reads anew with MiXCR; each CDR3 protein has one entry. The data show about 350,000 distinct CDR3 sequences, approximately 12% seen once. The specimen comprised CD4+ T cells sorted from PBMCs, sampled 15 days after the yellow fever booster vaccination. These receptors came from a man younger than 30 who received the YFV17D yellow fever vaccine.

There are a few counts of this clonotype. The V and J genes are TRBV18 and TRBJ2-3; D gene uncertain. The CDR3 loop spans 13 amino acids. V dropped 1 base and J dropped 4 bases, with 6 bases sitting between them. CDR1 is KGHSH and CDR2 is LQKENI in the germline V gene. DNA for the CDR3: TGTGCCAGCTCACCACTTACCCCAGATACGCAGTATTTT. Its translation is CASSPLTPDTQYF.

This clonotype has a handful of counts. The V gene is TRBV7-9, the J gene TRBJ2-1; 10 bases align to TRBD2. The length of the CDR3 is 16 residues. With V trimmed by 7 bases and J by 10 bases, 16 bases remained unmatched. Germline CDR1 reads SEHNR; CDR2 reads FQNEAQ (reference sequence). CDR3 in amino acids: CASTASGSGGAKEQFF. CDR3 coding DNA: TGTGCCAGCACCGCCTCTGGGAGCGGGGGGGCAAAAGAGCAGTTCTTC. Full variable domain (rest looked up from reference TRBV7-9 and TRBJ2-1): DTGVSQNPRHKITKRGQNVTFRCDPISEHNRLYWYRQTLGQGPEFLTYFQNEAQLEKSRLLSDRFSAERPKGSFSTLEIQRTEQGDSAMYLCASTASGSGGAKEQFFGPGTRLTVL.

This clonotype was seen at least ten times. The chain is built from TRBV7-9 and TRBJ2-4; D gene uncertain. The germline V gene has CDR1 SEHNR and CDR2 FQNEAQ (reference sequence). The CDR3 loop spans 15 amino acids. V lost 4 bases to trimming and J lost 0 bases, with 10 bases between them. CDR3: CASSSPVLAKNIQYF. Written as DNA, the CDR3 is TGTGCCAGCAGCTCCCCAGTCTTAGCCAAAAACATTCAGTACTTC.

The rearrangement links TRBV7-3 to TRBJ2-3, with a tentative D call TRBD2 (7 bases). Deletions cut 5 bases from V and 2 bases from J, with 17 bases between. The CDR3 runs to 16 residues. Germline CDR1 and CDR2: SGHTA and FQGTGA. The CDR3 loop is CASSTGGRGITDTQYF. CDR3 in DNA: TGTGCCAGCAGCACTGGGGGGCGGGGGATCACAGATACGCAGTATTTT.

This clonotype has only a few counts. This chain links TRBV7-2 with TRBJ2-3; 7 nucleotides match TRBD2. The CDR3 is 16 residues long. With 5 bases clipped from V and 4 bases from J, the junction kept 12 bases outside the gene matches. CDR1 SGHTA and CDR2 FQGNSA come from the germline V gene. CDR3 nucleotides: TGTGCCAGCAGCCCCAGTCCAGCGGGGTTGCCAGATACGCAGTATTTT. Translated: CASSPSPAGLPDTQYF.

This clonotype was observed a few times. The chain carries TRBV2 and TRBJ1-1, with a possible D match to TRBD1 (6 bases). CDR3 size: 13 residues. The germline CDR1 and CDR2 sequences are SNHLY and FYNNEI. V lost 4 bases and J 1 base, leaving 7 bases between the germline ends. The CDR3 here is CASSVTGNTEAFF. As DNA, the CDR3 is TGTGCCAGCAGTGTGACAGGGAACACTGAAGCTTTCTTT.

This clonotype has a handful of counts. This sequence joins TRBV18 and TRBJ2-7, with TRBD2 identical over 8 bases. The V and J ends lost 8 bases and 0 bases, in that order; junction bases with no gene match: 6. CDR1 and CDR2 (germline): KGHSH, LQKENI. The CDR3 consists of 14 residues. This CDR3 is CASHPGLGSYEQYF. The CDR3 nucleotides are TGTGCCAGCCACCCGGGACTAGGCTCCTACGAGCAGTACTTC.

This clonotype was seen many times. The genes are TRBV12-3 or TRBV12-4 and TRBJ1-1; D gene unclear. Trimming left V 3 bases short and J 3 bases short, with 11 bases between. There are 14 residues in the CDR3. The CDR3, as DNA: TGTGCCAGCAGTTTTCCCCGGAAGGACACTGAAGCTTTCTTT. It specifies CASSFPRKDTEAFF.

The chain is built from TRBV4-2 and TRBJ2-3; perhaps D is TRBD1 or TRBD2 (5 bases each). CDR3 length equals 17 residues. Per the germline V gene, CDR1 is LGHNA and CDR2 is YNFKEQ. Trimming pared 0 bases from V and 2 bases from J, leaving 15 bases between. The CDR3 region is CASSQDFTGPYTDTQYF. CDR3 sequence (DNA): TGTGCCAGCAGCCAAGATTTCACGGGGCCCTACACAGATACGCAGTATTTT.

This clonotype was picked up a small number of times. CDR3 in DNA: TGCAGTGCTCCGCGCAGGGACAGGGGTCTCGAGGAGACCCAGTACTTC. Its protein is CSAPRRDRGLEETQYF. The chain combines TRBV20-1 with TRBJ2-5; 10 nucleotides match TRBD1. This CDR3 has 16 residues. Germline CDR1 DFQATT, CDR2 SNEGSKA (reference sequence). V dropped 5 bases and J dropped 5; count of bases not matched to a gene: 14.

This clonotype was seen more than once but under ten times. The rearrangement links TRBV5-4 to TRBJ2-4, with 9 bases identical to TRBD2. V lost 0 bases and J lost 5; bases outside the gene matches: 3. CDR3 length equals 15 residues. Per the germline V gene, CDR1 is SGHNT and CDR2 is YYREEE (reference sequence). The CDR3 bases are TGTGCCAGCAGCTTGGTAGCGGGGGCGGAAAACATTCAGTACTTC. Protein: CASSLVAGAENIQYF.

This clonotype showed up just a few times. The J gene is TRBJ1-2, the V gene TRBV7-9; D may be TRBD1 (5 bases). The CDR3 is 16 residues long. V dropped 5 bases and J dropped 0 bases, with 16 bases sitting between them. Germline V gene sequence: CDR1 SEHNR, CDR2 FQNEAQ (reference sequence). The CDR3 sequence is CASSPPDGTPNYGYTF. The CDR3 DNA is TGTGCCAGCAGCCCCCCGGACGGGACCCCTAACTATGGCTACACCTTC.

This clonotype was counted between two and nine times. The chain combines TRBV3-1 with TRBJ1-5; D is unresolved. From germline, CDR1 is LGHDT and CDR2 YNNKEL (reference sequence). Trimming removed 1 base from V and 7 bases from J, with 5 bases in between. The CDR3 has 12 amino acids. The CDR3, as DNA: TGTGCCAGCAGCCAAGGTCCCCAGCCCCAGCATTTT. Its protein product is CASSQGPQPQHF.

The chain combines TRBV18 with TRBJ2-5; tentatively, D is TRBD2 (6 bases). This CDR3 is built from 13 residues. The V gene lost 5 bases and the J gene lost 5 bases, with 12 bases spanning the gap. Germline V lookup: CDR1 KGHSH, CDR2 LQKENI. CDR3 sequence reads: CASSWGLLETQYF. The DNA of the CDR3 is TGTGCCAGCTCATGGGGACTTTTGGAGACCCAGTACTTC.

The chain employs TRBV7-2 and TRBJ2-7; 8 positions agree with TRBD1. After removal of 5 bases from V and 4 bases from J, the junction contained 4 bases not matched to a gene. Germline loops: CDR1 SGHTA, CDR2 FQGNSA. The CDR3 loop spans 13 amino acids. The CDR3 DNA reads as TGTGCCAGCAGCGGGACAGGCGGATACGAGCAGTACGTC. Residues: CASSGTGGYEQYV.

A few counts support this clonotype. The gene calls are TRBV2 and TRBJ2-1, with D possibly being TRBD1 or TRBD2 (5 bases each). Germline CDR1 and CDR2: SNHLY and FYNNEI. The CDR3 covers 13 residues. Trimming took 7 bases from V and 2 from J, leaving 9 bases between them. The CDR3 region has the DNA TGTGCCAGCACCGGGGACGCCTACAATGAGCAGTTCTTC. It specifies CASTGDAYNEQFF. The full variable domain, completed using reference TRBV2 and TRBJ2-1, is EPEVTQTPSHQVTQMGQEVILRCVPISNHLYFYWYRQILGQKVEFLVSFYNNEISEKSEIFDDQFSVERPDGSNFTLKIRSTKLEDSAMYFCASTGDAYNEQFFGPGTRLTVL.

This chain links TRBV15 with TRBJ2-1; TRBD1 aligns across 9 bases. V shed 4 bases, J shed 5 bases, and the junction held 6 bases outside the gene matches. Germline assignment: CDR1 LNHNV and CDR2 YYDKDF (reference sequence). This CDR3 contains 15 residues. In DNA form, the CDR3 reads TGTGCCACCAGCACCTGGGACAGGGAGAACAATGAGCAGTTCTTC. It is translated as CATSTWDRENNEQFF.

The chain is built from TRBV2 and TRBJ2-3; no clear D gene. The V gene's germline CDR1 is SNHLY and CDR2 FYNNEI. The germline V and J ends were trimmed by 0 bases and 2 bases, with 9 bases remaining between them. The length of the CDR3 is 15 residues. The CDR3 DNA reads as TGTGCCAGCAGTGAAGCAGGCGTGATCACAGATACGCAGTATTTT. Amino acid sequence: CASSEAGVITDTQYF.

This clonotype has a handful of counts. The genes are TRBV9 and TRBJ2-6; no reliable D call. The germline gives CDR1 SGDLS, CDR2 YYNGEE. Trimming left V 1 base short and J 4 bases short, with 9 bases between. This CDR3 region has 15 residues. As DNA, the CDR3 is TGTGCCAGCAGCGTACTGGGGTCCGGGGCCAACGTCCTGACTTTC. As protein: CASSVLGSGANVLTF.

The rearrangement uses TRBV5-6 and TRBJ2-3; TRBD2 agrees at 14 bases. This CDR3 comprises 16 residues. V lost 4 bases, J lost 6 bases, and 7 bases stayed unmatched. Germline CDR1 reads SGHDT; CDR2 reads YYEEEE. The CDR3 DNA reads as TGTGCCAGCAGCCTCCGACTAGCGGGGGGGCCCGATACGCAGTATTTT. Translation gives CASSLRLAGGPDTQYF.

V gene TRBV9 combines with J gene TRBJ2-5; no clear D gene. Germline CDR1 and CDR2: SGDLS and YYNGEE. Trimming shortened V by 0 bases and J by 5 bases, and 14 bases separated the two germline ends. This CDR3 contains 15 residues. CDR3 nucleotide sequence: TGTGCCAGCAGCGTAGATCGGGCCTCGGGTGAGACCCAGTACTTC. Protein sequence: CASSVDRASGETQYF.

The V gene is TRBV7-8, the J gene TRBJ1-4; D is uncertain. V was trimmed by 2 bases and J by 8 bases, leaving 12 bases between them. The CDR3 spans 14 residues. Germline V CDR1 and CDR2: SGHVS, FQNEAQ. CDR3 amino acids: CASSLRTTQEKLFF. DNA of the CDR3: TGTGCCAGCAGCTTAAGAACGACTCAGGAAAAACTGTTTTTT.

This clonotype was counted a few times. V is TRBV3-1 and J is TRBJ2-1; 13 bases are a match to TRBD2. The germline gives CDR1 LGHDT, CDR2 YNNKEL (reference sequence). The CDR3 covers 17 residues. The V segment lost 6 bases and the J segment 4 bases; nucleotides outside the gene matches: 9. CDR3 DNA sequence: TGTGCCAGCAGTTCAGGGACTAGCGGGGTGCAATACAATGAGCAGTTCTTC. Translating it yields CASSSGTSGVQYNEQFF.

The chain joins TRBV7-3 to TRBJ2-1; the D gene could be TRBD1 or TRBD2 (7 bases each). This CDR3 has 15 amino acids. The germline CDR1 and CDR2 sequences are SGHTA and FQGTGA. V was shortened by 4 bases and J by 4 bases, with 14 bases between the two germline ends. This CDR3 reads CASSSAGQTYNEQFF. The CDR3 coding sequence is TGTGCCAGCAGCTCAGCGGGACAGACATACAATGAGCAGTTCTTC.

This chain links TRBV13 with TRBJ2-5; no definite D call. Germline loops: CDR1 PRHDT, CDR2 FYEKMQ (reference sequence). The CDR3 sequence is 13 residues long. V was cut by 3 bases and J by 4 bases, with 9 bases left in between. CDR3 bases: TGTGCCAGCAGCTTGAGAAGGGCAGAGACCCAGTACTTC. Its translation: CASSLRRAETQYF.

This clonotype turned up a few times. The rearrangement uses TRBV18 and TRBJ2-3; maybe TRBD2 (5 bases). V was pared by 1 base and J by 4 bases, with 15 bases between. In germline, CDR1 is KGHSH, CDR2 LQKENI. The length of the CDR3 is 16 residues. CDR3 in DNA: TGTGCCAGCTCACCACAGACGCGGGTGTTGCCAGATACGCAGTATTTT. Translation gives CASSPQTRVLPDTQYF. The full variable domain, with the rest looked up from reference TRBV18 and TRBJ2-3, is NAGVMQNPRHLVRRRGQEARLRCSPMKGHSHVYWYRQLPEEGLKFMVYLQKENIIDESGMPKERFSAEFPKEGPSILRIQQVVRGDSAAYFCASSPQTRVLPDTQYFGPGTRLTVL.

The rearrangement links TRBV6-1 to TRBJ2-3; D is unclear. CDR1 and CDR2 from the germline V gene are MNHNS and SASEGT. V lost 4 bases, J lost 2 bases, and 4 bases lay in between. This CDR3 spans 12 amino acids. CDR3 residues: CASSGITDTQYF. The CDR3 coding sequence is TGTGCCAGCAGTGGGATCACAGATACGCAGTATTTT.